These 22 T cell receptor beta chains share one sample of origin, sequenced in a study of chemoradiotherapy in HPV16-positive cancers. Method: immunoSEQ multiplex PCR; TCRdb's copy keeps in-frame clones and lacks some. The sample has over 9,000 clones; around 75% are singletons. Sequences were derived from tumor tissue, sampled from a patient who underwent chemoradiotherapy. These receptors originate from a human donor with HPV-associated anogenital cancer.

The rearrangement uses TRBV11-2 and TRBJ2-3; 10 bases map to TRBD2. This CDR3 comprises 17 residues. Germline values: CDR1 SGHAT, CDR2 FQNNGV. The ends lost 2 bases at V and 2 bases at J; junction bases unmatched: 7. The chain's CDR3 is CASSLSLLAGDTDTQYF. CDR3 in DNA: TGTGCCAGCAGCTTATCTCTCCTAGCGGGGGACACAGATACGCAGTATTTT.

This sequence joins TRBV7-2 and TRBJ2-3; D unclear. The germline CDR1 and CDR2 sequences are SGHTA and FQGNSA. The CDR3 consists of 12 residues. The V and J ends lost 2 bases and 1 base respectively, with 1 base between them. The DNA of the CDR3 is TGTGCCAGCAGCTTACGCACAGATACGCAGTATTTT. Translation: CASSLRTDTQYF.

This chain connects TRBV6-4 to TRBJ2-5; the match to TRBD2 covers 12 bases. The CDR3 runs to 15 residues. V dropped 5 bases and J dropped 4; count of bases not matched to a gene: 5. The germline V gene encodes CDR1 MRHNA and CDR2 SNTAGT. The CDR3 DNA reads TGTGCCAGCAGTAACTGGACTAGCGGGGTAGAGACCCAGTACTTC. Protein sequence: CASSNWTSGVETQYF.

V usage is TRBV15 and J usage is TRBJ1-5; D uncertain. The CDR3 sequence is 15 residues long. Germline V gene sequence: CDR1 LNHNV, CDR2 YYDKDF (reference sequence). The V gene lost 4 bases and the J gene lost 4 bases, with 14 bases spanning the gap. CDR3 loop: CATSIHLAANQPQHF. CDR3 coding DNA: TGTGCCACCAGCATTCACTTGGCTGCGAATCAGCCCCAGCATTTT.

The chain recombines TRBV5-4 with TRBJ2-2; 9 positions match TRBD1. This CDR3 spans 15 amino acids. Per germline, CDR1 SGHNT and CDR2 YYREEE (reference sequence). V shed 5 bases, J shed 5 bases, and the junction held 7 bases outside the gene matches. This chain's CDR3 is CASRQTGGRTGELFF. DNA for the CDR3: TGTGCCAGCAGACAAACAGGGGGCAGGACCGGGGAGCTGTTTTTT. Variable domain in full (rest from reference TRBV5-4 and TRBJ2-2): ETGVTQSPTHLIKTRGQQVTLRCSSQSGHNTVSWYQQALGQGPQFIFQYYREEENGRGNFPPRFSGLQFPNYSSELNVNALELDDSALYLCASRQTGGRTGELFFGEGSRLTVL.

This sequence joins TRBV7-2 and TRBJ2-3, with TRBD2 matching over 9 bases. V shed 5 bases, J shed 4 bases, and the junction held 10 bases outside the gene matches. Germline assignment: CDR1 SGHTA and CDR2 FQGNSA. This CDR3 has 16 residues. The CDR3 reads CASSPHVAGGADTQYF. The CDR3 region has the DNA TGTGCCAGCAGCCCCCACGTGGCGGGGGGGGCAGATACGCAGTATTTT.

This clone occurred a few times. The chain uses TRBV2 and TRBJ1-1; 9 nucleotides line up with TRBD1. Germline values: CDR1 SNHLY, CDR2 FYNNEI. CDR3 size: 14 residues. With 4 bases clipped from V and 3 bases from J, the junction kept 3 bases outside the gene matches. CDR3 DNA sequence: TGTGCCAGCAGTGCCGGGACAGGGTACACTGAAGCTTTCTTT. Protein product: CASSAGTGYTEAFF.

The gene calls are TRBV10-2 and TRBJ1-2; perhaps TRBD1 as D (6 bases). The CDR3 consists of 15 residues. CDR1 is WSHSY, CDR2 SAAADI, per germline. V was pared by 0 bases and J by 4 bases, with 12 bases between. In nucleotides, the CDR3 is TGCGCCAGCAGTGAGTCCGGGGGGCGTAGCTATGGCTACACCTTC. Protein product: CASSESGGRSYGYTF.

For the CDR3, the DNA is TGCGCCAGCAGCTTGGGACTGGGGTTCGGGGCAGGCAGGGGGGTAAGCGACGAGCAGTACTTC. It encodes CASSLGLGFGAGRGVSDEQYF. V and J are TRBV5-1 and TRBJ2-7, with a possible D match to TRBD1 (7 bases). The CDR3 extends over 21 amino acids. Germline CDR1 is SGHRS and CDR2 is YFSETQ. Trimming removed 0 bases from V and 5 bases from J, with 33 bases in between.

V gene TRBV6-5 combines with J gene TRBJ1-3; no definite D call. CDR1 MNHEY and CDR2 SVGAGI come from the germline V gene. V was pared by 4 bases and J by 0 bases, with 4 bases between. The CDR3 contains 13 residues. The CDR3 here is CASSSNSGNTIYF. DNA for the CDR3: TGTGCCAGCAGTTCGAACTCTGGAAACACCATATATTTT.

V usage is TRBV4-1 and J usage is TRBJ1-3, with D tentatively TRBD1 (5 bases). Germline V gene sequence: CDR1 MGHRA, CDR2 YSYEKL. Deletions cut 3 bases from V and 0 bases from J, with 15 bases between. CDR3 length: 17 residues. The CDR3 DNA follows: TGCGCCAGCAGCCATCTTCAAGGGGCTTCCTCTGGAAACACCATATATTTT. Protein: CASSHLQGASSGNTIYF.

The chain carries TRBV15 and TRBJ1-1; D is uncertain. Per the germline V gene, CDR1 is LNHNV and CDR2 is YYDKDF (reference sequence). This CDR3 has 11 residues. Trimming cost V 3 bases and J 8 bases, with 7 bases left between them. CDR3 residues: CATSRHTEAFF. CDR3 DNA: TGTGCCACCAGCAGGCATACGGAAGCTTTCTTT.

The chain has TRBV7-3 and TRBJ2-7, with unresolved D. The V end was cut by 2 bases, the J end by 2 bases, with 10 bases between. This CDR3 region has 14 residues. Germline V gene sequence: CDR1 SGHTA, CDR2 FQGTGA. The CDR3 DNA is TGTGCCAGCAGCTTAGGGTCTCCTCCCTACGAGCAGTACTTC. Protein: CASSLGSPPYEQYF.

V usage is TRBV14 and J usage is TRBJ2-7; the D is unclear. The germline V gene has CDR1 SGHDN and CDR2 FVKESK. Trimming removed 1 base at V and 2 bases at J, with 15 bases between. The CDR3 loop spans 16 amino acids. The CDR3 DNA reads TGTGCCAGCAGCCAAGCCCGGCATCGTGGAGCCTACGAGCAGTACTTC. As protein: CASSQARHRGAYEQYF.

The chain recombines TRBV28 with TRBJ1-1, with D perhaps matching TRBD1 (5 bases). The CDR3 runs to 14 residues. The germline V and J ends were trimmed by 2 bases and 5 bases, with 12 bases remaining between them. Germline CDR1 and CDR2: MDHEN and SYDVKM. In DNA, the CDR3 is TGTGCCAGCAGTTTACCCAGGGATGTAACTGAAGCTTTCTTT. This encodes CASSLPRDVTEAFF.

J is TRBJ1-4 and V is TRBV7-2; D is undetermined. The V end was cut by 5 bases, the J end by 10 bases, with 11 bases between. This CDR3 comprises 12 residues. Germline V gives CDR1 SGHTA, CDR2 FQGNSA. The CDR3 nucleotides are TGTGCCAGCAGCCGAGATGCGGGAAAACTGTTTTTT. Translation gives CASSRDAGKLFF. Drawing the rest from reference TRBV7-2 and TRBJ1-4, the complete variable domain is GAGVSQSPSNKVTEKGKDVELRCDPISGHTALYWYRQSLGQGLEFLIYFQGNSAPDKSGLPSDRFSAERTGGSVSTLTIQRTQQEDSAVYLCASSRDAGKLFFGSGTQLSVL.

This chain joins TRBV4-1 and TRBJ2-1; possible D gene TRBD2, 7 bases. This CDR3 contains 17 residues. The V end was cut by 0 bases, the J end by 4 bases, with 16 bases between. Germline assignment: CDR1 MGHRA and CDR2 YSYEKL. CDR3 in amino acids: CASSQDAGGGGYNEQFF. The DNA for the CDR3 is TGCGCCAGCAGCCAAGATGCGGGCGGGGGCGGATACAATGAGCAGTTCTTC.

The chain links TRBV12-5 to TRBJ2-6, with D unresolved. CDR1 is LGHNT, CDR2 FRNRAP, per germline. V was clipped by 4 bases and J by 0 bases, with 1 base between them. This CDR3 region has 13 residues. CDR3 coding DNA: TGTGCTAGTGGTTACTCTGGGGCCAACGTCCTGACTTTC. Its translation: CASGYSGANVLTF.

V usage is TRBV11-3 and J usage is TRBJ2-2; 8 positions match TRBD1. The CDR3 has 15 amino acids. In germline, CDR1 is SGHNT, CDR2 YENEEA. V was pared by 8 bases and J by 2 bases, with 7 bases of the junction left unmatched. The CDR3 region is CASQGAKGNTGELFF. DNA of the CDR3: TGTGCCAGCCAGGGGGCTAAGGGAAACACCGGGGAGCTGTTTTTT.

The gene calls are TRBV11-3 and TRBJ1-1; the D gene is possibly TRBD1 (6 bases). This CDR3 contains 19 residues. The germline V gene has CDR1 SGHNT and CDR2 YENEEA. V was clipped by 3 bases and J by 1 base, with 24 bases between them. CDR3 nucleotide sequence: TGTGCCAGCAGCTTGGTGTGGCAGACGGACAGCCTCTCGAACACTGAAGCTTTCTTT. Translation: CASSLVWQTDSLSNTEAFF.

This clone has just a few counts. J is TRBJ2-1 and V is TRBV6-4; no firm D call. CDR3 length: 15 residues. The V and J ends lost 4 bases and 0 bases respectively, with 10 bases between them. Germline lookup yields CDR1 MRHNA and CDR2 SNTAGT. CDR3 DNA: TGTGCCAGCAGTGCCGCCCCCAGCTCCTACAATGAGCAGTTCTTC. Amino acids: CASSAAPSSYNEQFF.

The rearrangement links TRBV7-8 to TRBJ2-1, with 8 positions matching TRBD2. The CDR3 has 14 residues. The germline V gene encodes CDR1 SGHVS and CDR2 FQNEAQ. J was trimmed by 7 bases and V by 8 bases; bases with no gene match: 10. The CDR3 region is CASGGSGNRNEQFF. CDR3 coding DNA: TGTGCCAGCGGAGGTAGCGGGAATAGGAATGAGCAGTTCTTC.